Below are 2 T cell receptor beta chains sequenced from a single sample in a study of blood T cells in healthy people across ages. Together with a sample-barcoded 5' primer, a J-beta primer mix was included in a second PCR lasting roughly 6 to 12 cycles. TCRdb passed the 5' RACE reads through MiXCR, listing each CDR3 protein once. The data contain 750,000 to 1,000,000 distinct CDR3 sequences, about 28% of them singletons. These records were also assigned to another study, of T cells of mothers and their children.

Sequencing input: blood. All receptors derive from a woman in her 40s in good health.

Comments on this clonotype: A much larger clone differs from this one at a single base, so this may be a read error. This chain uses TRBV20-1 with TRBJ2-7; tentative D call: TRBD2 (5 bases). Looked up from germline, CDR1 is DFQATT and CDR2 is SNEGSKA (reference sequence). The CDR3 totals 13 residues. This CDR3 reads CSTRDPFSYEQYF. In DNA, the CDR3 is TGCAGTACTAGAGACCCGTTTTCCTACGAGCAGTACTTC.

On this clonotype itself: A read error may account for a junction end that differs from germline. The rearrangement joins TRBV20-1 to TRBJ2-1, with D perhaps being TRBD1 or TRBD2 (5 bases each). CDR3 length: 14 residues. Germline CDR1 is DFQATT and CDR2 is SNEGSKA (reference sequence). The CDR3 nucleotides are TGCAGTACTAGAGGCTCTGGGGACCTTTCGTTGCTGTTCTTC. Its translation is CSTRGSGDLSLLFF.